This T cell receptor beta chain was identified in a study of T cells expressing NK-cell markers. Looking at the study overall: The eight sequenced donors comprised seven who were HCMV-seropositive and one who was seronegative.

Germline V lookup: CDR1 DFQATT, CDR2 SNEGSKA (reference sequence). The CDR3 runs to 15 residues. Making the TCR beta cDNA relied on 5'RACE template switching with UMIs. TCRdb reprocessed the 5' RACE reads and reports one entry per CDR3 protein, with no DNA. This sample contains 200,000 to 300,000 distinct CDR3 sequences. Comment on this clonotype: The antigen is unknown.

Whole-study findings and limits: In about 6 donors, dominant CD3+CD56+NKG2C+ clones formed about 1.0-7.5% of CD8+ cells.

The TCR was taken from a man younger than 30 in good health. Sequenced input: blood T cells: a sorted CD56 or NKG2C T cell subset, CD4+ or CD8+ T cells, or bulk PBMC T cells (not recorded which). The chain employs TRBV20-1 and TRBJ2-3; as DNA is missing, the TRBD2 call by TCRdb cannot be tested. CDR3 protein: CSAKLAGLRTDTQYF.